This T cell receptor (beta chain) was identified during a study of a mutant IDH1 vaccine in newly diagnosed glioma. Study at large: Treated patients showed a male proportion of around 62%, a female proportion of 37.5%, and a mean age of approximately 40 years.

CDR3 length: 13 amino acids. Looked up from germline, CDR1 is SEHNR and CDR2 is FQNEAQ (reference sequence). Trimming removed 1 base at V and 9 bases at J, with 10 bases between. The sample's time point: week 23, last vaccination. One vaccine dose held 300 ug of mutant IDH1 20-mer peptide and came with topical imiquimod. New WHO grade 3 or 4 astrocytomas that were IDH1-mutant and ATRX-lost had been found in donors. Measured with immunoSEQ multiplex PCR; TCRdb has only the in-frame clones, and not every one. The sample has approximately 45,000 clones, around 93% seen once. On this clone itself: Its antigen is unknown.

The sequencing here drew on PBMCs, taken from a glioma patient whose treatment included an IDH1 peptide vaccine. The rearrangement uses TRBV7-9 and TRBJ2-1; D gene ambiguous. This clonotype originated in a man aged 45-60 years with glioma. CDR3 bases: TGTGCCAGCAGCTTAGTCCTGGTTAGTGAGCAGTTCTTC. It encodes CASSLVLVSEQFF.